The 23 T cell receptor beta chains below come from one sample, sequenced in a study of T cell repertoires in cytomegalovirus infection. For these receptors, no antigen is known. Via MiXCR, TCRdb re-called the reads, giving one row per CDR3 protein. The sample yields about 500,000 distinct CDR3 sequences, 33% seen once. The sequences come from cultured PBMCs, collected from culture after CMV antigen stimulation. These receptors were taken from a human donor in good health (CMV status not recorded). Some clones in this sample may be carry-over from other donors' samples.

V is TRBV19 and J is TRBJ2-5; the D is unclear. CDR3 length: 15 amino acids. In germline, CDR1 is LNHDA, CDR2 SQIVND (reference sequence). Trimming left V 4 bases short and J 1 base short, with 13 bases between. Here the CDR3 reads CASSSLTKSQETQYF. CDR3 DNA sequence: TGTGCCAGTAGTAGCCTGACGAAATCCCAAGAGACCCAGTACTTC. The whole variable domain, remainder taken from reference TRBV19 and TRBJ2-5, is DGGITQSPKYLFRKEGQNVTLSCEQNLNHDAMYWYRQDPGQGLRLIYYSQIVNDFQKGDIAEGYSVSREKKESFPLTVTSAQKNPTAFYLCASSSLTKSQETQYFGPGTRLLVL.

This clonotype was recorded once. The CDR3 spells CSARRPATETQYF. CDR3 in DNA: TGCAGTGCCCGACGACCCGCCACGGAGACCCAGTACTTC. This rearrangement joins TRBV20-1 to TRBJ2-5; D gene ambiguous. In germline, CDR1 is DFQATT, CDR2 SNEGSKA (reference sequence). The CDR3 runs 13 residues. V was shortened by 6 bases and J by 5 bases, with 16 bases between the two germline ends.

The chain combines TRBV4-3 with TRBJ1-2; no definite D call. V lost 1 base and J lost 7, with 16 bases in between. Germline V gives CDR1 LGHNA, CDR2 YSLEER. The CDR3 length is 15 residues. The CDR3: CASSQGASFSGGYTF. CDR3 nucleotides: TGCGCCAGCAGCCAAGGGGCATCGTTTTCAGGTGGCTACACCTTC.

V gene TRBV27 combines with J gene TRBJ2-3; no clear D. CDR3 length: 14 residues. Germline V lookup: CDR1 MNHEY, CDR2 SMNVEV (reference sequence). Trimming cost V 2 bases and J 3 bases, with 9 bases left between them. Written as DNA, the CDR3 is TGTGCCAGCAGTTTAATCTCCAGAACAGATACGCAGTATTTT. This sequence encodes CASSLISRTDTQYF.

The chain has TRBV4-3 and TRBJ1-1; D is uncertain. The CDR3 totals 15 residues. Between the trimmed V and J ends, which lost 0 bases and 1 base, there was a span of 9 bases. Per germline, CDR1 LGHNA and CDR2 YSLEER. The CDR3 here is CASSQERERNTEAFF. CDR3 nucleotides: TGCGCCAGCAGCCAAGAAAGGGAGAGGAACACTGAAGCTTTCTTT.

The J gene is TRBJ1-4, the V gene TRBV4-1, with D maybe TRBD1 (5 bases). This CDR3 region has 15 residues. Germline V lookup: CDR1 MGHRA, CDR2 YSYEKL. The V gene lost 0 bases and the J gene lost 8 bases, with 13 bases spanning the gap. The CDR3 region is CASSQEWGRTEKLFF. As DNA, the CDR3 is TGCGCCAGCAGCCAAGAGTGGGGCAGGACCGAAAAACTGTTTTTT.

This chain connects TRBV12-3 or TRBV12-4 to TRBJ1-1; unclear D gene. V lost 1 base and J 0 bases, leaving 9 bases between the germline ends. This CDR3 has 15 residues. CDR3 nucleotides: TGTGCCAGCAGTTTAGTGAACAGTTTGAACACTGAAGCTTTCTTT. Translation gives CASSLVNSLNTEAFF.

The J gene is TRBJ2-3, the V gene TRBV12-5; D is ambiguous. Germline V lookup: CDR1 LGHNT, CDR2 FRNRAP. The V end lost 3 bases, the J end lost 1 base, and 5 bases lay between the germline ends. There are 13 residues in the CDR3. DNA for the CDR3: TGTGCTAGTGGTTTCGCAGGCACAGATACGCAGTATTTT. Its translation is CASGFAGTDTQYF.

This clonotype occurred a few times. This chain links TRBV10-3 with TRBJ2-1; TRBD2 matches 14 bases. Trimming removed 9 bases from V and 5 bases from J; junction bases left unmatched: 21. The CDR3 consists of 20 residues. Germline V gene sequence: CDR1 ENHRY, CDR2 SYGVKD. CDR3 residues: CAISKTGTSGRHIRDNEQFF. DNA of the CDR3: TGTGCCATATCCAAGACCGGGACTAGCGGGAGACACATCCGGGACAATGAGCAGTTCTTC.

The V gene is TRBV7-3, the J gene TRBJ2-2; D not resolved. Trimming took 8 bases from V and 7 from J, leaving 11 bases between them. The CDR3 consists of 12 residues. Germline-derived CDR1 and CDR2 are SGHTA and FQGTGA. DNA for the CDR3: TGTGCCAGCGGAACTGTAGGCGGGGAGCTGTTTTTT. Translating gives CASGTVGGELFF.

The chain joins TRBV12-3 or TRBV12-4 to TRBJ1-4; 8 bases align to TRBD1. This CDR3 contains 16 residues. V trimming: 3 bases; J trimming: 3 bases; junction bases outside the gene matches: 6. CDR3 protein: CASSFGSGQANEKLFF. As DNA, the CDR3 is TGTGCCAGCAGTTTTGGTTCGGGACAGGCTAATGAAAAACTGTTTTTT.

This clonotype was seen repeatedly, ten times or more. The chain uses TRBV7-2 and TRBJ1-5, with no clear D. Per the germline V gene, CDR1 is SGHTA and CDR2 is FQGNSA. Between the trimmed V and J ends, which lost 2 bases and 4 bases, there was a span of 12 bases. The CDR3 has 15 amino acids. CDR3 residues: CASSLLSVGNQPQHF. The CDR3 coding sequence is TGTGCCAGCAGCTTATTGTCCGTGGGGAATCAGCCCCAGCATTTT.

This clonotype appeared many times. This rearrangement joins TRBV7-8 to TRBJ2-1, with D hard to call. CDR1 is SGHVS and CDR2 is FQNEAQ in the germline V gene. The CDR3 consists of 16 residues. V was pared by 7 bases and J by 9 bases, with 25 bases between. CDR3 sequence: CASKKVWSSSSGEQFF. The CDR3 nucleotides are TGTGCCAGCAAGAAAGTCTGGAGTAGTAGTTCGGGTGAGCAGTTCTTC.

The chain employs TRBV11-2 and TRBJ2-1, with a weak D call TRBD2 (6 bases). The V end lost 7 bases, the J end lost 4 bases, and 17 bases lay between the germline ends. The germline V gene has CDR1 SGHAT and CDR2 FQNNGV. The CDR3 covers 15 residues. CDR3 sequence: CASTFRASAYNEQFF. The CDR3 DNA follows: TGTGCCAGCACCTTTAGGGCTAGCGCTTACAATGAGCAGTTCTTC.

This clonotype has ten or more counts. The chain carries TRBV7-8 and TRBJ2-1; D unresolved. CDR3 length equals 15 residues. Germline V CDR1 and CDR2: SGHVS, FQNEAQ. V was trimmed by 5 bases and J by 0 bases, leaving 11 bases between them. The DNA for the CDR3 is TGTGCCAGCAGCCAATTGGTATCCTCCTACAATGAGCAGTTCTTC. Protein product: CASSQLVSSYNEQFF.

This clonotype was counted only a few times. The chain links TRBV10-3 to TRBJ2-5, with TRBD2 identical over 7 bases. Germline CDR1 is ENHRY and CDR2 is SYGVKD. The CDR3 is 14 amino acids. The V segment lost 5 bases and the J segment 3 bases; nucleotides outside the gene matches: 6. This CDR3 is CAISKGTTEETQYF. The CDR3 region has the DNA TGTGCCATCAGTAAAGGGACTACCGAAGAGACCCAGTACTTC.

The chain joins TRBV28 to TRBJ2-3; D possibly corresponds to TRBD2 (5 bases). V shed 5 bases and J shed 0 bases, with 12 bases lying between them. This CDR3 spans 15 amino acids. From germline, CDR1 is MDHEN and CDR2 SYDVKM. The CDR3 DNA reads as TGTGCCAGCAGTCTGGGCAGGACTAGCACAGATACGCAGTATTTT. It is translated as CASSLGRTSTDTQYF.

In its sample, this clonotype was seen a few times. Written as DNA, the CDR3 is TGTGCCAGCAGCTTAGGTTTGGGCCAGCCCCAGCATTTT. Protein sequence: CASSLGLGQPQHF. The J gene is TRBJ1-5, the V gene TRBV7-2; D uncertain. The ends were cut back, 1 base at V and 7 bases at J, with 8 bases in the middle. The germline gives CDR1 SGHTA, CDR2 FQGNSA. CDR3 length equals 13 residues.

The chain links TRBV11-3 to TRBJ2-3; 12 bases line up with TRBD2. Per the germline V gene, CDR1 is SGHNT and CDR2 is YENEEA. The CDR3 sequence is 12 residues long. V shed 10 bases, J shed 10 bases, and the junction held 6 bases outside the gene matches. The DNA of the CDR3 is TGTGCCACCGGACTAGCGGGAAACGCGCAGTATTTT. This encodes CATGLAGNAQYF.

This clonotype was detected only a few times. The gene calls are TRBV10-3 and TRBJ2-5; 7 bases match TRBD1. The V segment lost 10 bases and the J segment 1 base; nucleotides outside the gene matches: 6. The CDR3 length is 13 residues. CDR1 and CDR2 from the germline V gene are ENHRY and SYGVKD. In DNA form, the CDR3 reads TGTGCCACCTCGGGACAGCTCCAAGAGACCCAGTACTTC. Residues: CATSGQLQETQYF.

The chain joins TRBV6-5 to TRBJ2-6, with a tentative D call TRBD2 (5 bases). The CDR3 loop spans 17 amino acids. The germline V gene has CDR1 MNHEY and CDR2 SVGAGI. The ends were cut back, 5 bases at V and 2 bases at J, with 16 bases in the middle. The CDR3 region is CASSPEGNQPGANVLTF. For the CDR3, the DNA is TGTGCCAGCAGTCCCGAGGGTAACCAGCCTGGGGCCAACGTCCTGACTTTC.

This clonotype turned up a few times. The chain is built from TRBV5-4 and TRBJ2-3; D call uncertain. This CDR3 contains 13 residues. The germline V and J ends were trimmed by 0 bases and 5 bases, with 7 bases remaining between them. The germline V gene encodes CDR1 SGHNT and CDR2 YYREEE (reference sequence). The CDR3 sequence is CASSLDGEDTQYF. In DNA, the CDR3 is TGTGCCAGCAGCTTGGATGGGGAAGATACGCAGTATTTT. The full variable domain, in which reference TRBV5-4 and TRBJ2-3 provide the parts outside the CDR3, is ETGVTQSPTHLIKTRGQQVTLRCSSQSGHNTVSWYQQALGQGPQFIFQYYREEENGRGNFPPRFSGLQFPNYSSELNVNALELDDSALYLCASSLDGEDTQYFGPGTRLTVL.

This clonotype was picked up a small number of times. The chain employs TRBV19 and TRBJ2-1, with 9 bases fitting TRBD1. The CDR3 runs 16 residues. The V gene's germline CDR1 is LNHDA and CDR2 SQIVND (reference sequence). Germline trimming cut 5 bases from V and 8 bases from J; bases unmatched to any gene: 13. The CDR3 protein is CASSDLAGTGIDEQFF. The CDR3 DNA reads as TGTGCCAGTAGTGACCTCGCCGGGACAGGGATTGATGAGCAGTTCTTC. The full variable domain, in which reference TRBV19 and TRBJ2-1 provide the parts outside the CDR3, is DGGITQSPKYLFRKEGQNVTLSCEQNLNHDAMYWYRQDPGQGLRLIYYSQIVNDFQKGDIAEGYSVSREKKESFPLTVTSAQKNPTAFYLCASSDLAGTGIDEQFFGPGTRLTVL.